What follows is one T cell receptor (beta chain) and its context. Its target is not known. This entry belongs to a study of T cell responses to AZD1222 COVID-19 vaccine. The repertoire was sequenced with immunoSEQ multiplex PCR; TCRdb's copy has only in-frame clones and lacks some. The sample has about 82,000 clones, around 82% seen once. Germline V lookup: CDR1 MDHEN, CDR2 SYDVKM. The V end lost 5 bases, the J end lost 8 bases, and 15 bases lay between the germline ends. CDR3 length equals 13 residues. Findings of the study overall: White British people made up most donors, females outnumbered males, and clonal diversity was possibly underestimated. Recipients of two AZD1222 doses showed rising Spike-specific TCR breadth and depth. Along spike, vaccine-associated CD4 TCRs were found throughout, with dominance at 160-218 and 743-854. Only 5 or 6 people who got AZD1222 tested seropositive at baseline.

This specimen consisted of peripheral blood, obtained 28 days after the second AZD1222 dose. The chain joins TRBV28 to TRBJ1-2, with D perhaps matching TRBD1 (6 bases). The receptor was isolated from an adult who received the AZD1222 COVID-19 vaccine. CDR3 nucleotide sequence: TGTGCCAGCAGTGTAACAGGGAGTTACGGCTACACCTTC. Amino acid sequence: CASSVTGSYGYTF.